The 22 T cell receptor beta chains listed next were all sequenced from one sample in a study of blood T cell repertoires in COVID-19 (dated by TCRdb to between 2020 and 2021). Library preparation was by the immunoSEQ multiplex PCR assay. TCRdb obtained this table from immuneACCESS and retained in-frame rearrangements with V and J assigned. These tables miss some clones; where compared with another copy, unresolved V genes account for less than half of the shortfall, and the remainder is unexplained. The sample contains 200,000 to 300,000 clones, around 84% of them found a single time. Less than 5% of the sample rests with the top ten. Input material: peripheral blood. Receptor source: a man in his sixties with acute or convalescent COVID-19.

The chain is built from TRBV5-1 and TRBJ2-7; TRBD1 aligns across 8 bases. Losses at the gene ends were 0 bases for V and 4 bases for J; bases not matched to a gene: 6. Per the germline V gene, CDR1 is SGHRS and CDR2 is YFSETQ. This CDR3 comprises 15 residues. For the CDR3, the DNA is TGCGCCAGCAGCTTGGTTTCAGGGGGCGGGTACGAGCAGTACTTC. Translating gives CASSLVSGGGYEQYF.

This clone appeared many times. The V call is TRBV6-1, the J call TRBJ1-6; TRBD1 might be the D (5 bases). Trimming removed 1 base from V and 9 bases from J, with 13 bases in between. Looked up from germline, CDR1 is MNHNS and CDR2 is SASEGT. The CDR3 length is 15 residues. CDR3 sequence (DNA): TGTGCCAGCAGTGAAGTTCGGCAGGGCGGTTCACCCCTCCACTTT. As protein: CASSEVRQGGSPLHF.

The chain has TRBV15 and TRBJ2-7; 7 bases agree with TRBD2. CDR3 length equals 16 residues. The germline V gene encodes CDR1 LNHNV and CDR2 YYDKDF (reference sequence). J lost 1 base, V lost 1 base, and 7 bases had no gene match. The DNA for the CDR3 is TGTGCCACCAGCAGAGGCGGCGGGGGTGGGTCCTACGAGCAGTACTTC. It yields the protein CATSRGGGGGSYEQYF.

The gene calls are TRBV28 and TRBJ2-1; perhaps TRBD2 as D (5 bases). Germline CDR1 is MDHEN and CDR2 is SYDVKM. With 6 bases removed from V and 0 bases from J, the gap between germline ends came to 15 bases. There are 16 residues in the CDR3. The CDR3 protein is CASRGRQASSYNEQFF. DNA for the CDR3: TGTGCCAGCAGGGGGAGACAAGCGAGCTCCTACAATGAGCAGTTCTTC.

The table lists this clone with a few counts. The genes are TRBV10-3 and TRBJ2-7, with 11 bases aligning to TRBD2. CDR3 length equals 16 residues. From germline, CDR1 is ENHRY and CDR2 SYGVKD. The J segment lost 8 bases and the V segment lost 5 bases, leaving 14 bases of the junction unmatched. The CDR3 DNA sequence: TGTGCCATCAGTCCCTCCTTGACTAGCGGGAACTTCAAGCAGTACTTC. Translating it yields CAISPSLTSGNFKQYF.

The V call is TRBV5-4, the J call TRBJ2-3; possibly TRBD2 for D (6 bases). V lost 1 base and J lost 1, with 7 bases in between. The CDR3 has 14 residues. The V gene's germline CDR1 is SGHNT and CDR2 YYREEE (reference sequence). The CDR3 is CASSLTSRTDTQYF. In DNA, the CDR3 is TGTGCCAGCAGCTTGACTAGCCGCACAGATACGCAGTATTTT.

This sequence joins TRBV21-1 and TRBJ1-5; TRBD1, the table's D call, was not compared with the DNA. TRBV21-1 is classified as a pseudogene. This CDR3 spans 14 amino acids. CDR3: CASNKPTVLKPQHF. The CDR3 DNA follows: TGTGCCAGTAACAAACCGACAGTCTTGAAGCCCCAGCATTTT.

This clone was seen repeatedly, ten times or more. The chain has TRBV19 and TRBJ1-2; D gene ambiguous. This CDR3 region has 15 residues. Trimming took off 5 bases at V and 1 base at J, with 14 bases between the two ends. Germline values: CDR1 LNHDA, CDR2 SQIVND (reference sequence). In nucleotides, the CDR3 is TGTGCCAGTAGTCTTTATACTCCGCATAACTATGGCTACACCTTC. It specifies CASSLYTPHNYGYTF.

The V and J genes are TRBV21-1 and TRBJ1-1; the tabulated D call, TRBD1, remains unverified against the DNA. TRBV21-1 is a known pseudogene. This CDR3 contains 16 residues. Here the CDR3 DNA reads TGTGCCAGCAGCAATGAGGGACAGCCTAAAGGCACTGAAGCTTTCTTT. Translated: CASSNEGQPKGTEAFF.

The chain uses TRBV12-3 or TRBV12-4 and TRBJ2-2; D remains unclear. V dropped 8 bases and J dropped 1 base, with 5 bases sitting between them. This CDR3 comprises 12 residues. CDR3 in amino acids: CASGLNTGELFF. The CDR3 bases are TGTGCCAGCGGCCTGAACACCGGGGAGCTGTTTTTT.

V is TRBV18 and J is TRBJ2-7, with TRBD2 identical over 8 bases. V dropped 6 bases and J dropped 3; count of bases not matched to a gene: 10. This CDR3 is built from 15 residues. From germline, CDR1 is KGHSH and CDR2 LQKENI. CDR3 protein: CASSEGAGEDYEQYF. CDR3 sequence (DNA): TGTGCCAGCTCCGAGGGAGCGGGAGAGGACTACGAGCAGTACTTC.

The gene calls are TRBV18 and TRBJ1-1; 10 bases map to TRBD1. Germline trimming cut 0 bases from V and 4 bases from J; bases unmatched to any gene: 2. The CDR3 loop spans 15 amino acids. The germline gives CDR1 KGHSH, CDR2 LQKENI. This CDR3 is CASSPPGQGTTEAFF. CDR3 bases: TGTGCCAGCTCACCACCGGGACAGGGGACCACTGAAGCTTTCTTT.

The chain recombines TRBV28 with TRBJ2-7; 7 nucleotides line up with TRBD2. Germline-derived CDR1 and CDR2 are MDHEN and SYDVKM. The CDR3 is 13 amino acids. V lost 2 bases to trimming and J lost 6 bases; unmatched junction nucleotides: 4. The CDR3 DNA reads TGTGCCAGCAGTTTAGGGGAGGGACGCGAGCAGTACTTC. Amino acids: CASSLGEGREQYF.

The CDR3 here is CASSIPSIAGGYSETQYF. CDR3 DNA: TGTGCCAGTAGCATCCCCTCCATTGCGGGGGGTTATTCAGAGACCCAGTACTTC. The rearrangement joins TRBV19 to TRBJ2-5; 8 bases fit TRBD2. Germline V gene data show CDR1 as LNHDA and CDR2 as SQIVND (reference sequence). The V and J ends lost 6 bases and 4 bases, in that order; junction bases with no gene match: 19. CDR3 length equals 18 residues. Full variable domain (remainder filled in from reference TRBV19 and TRBJ2-5): DGGITQSPKYLFRKEGQNVTLSCEQNLNHDAMYWYRQDPGQGLRLIYYSQIVNDFQKGDIAEGYSVSREKKESFPLTVTSAQKNPTAFYLCASSIPSIAGGYSETQYFGPGTRLLVL.

The gene calls are TRBV18 and TRBJ2-1, with TRBD2 matching 10 bases. V lost 4 bases, J lost 10 bases, and 10 bases stayed unmatched. Germline values: CDR1 KGHSH, CDR2 LQKENI. The CDR3 runs to 15 residues. CDR3 loop: CASSLLAGSGGEQFF. CDR3 DNA: TGTGCCAGCTCACTACTAGCGGGATCTGGGGGCGAGCAGTTCTTC.

The chain links TRBV7-3 to TRBJ2-3; weak D call: TRBD1 (6 bases). This CDR3 contains 15 residues. CDR1 SGHTA and CDR2 FQGTGA come from the germline V gene. The ends were cut back, 4 bases at V and 3 bases at J, with 14 bases in the middle. CDR3 loop: CASSSFARGTDTQYF. CDR3 bases: TGTGCCAGCAGCTCTTTCGCGAGGGGGACAGATACGCAGTATTTT.

This clone was observed once. V and J are TRBV28 and TRBJ1-2, with 7 bases matching TRBD1. The CDR3 consists of 15 residues. The V and J ends lost 8 bases and 3 bases, in that order; junction bases with no gene match: 12. The germline V gene encodes CDR1 MDHEN and CDR2 SYDVKM. DNA of the CDR3: TGTGCCAGCCTAAATATTATCACAGGGGACTATGGCTACACCTTC. This gives the protein CASLNIITGDYGYTF.

The J gene is TRBJ2-7, the V gene TRBV5-6; D is perhaps TRBD1 (5 bases). Germline V gene sequence: CDR1 SGHDT, CDR2 YYEEEE. Trimming stripped 4 bases from V and 4 bases from J, with 9 bases between. The CDR3 spans 12 residues. The CDR3 bases are TGTGCCAGCAGCACTGGACATTACGAGCAGTACTTC. Translation: CASSTGHYEQYF.

The table lists this clone with a few counts. The V and J genes are TRBV6-1 and TRBJ1-2; TRBD1 matches at 8 bases. This CDR3 has 18 residues. V shed 1 base, J shed 3 bases, and the junction held 13 bases outside the gene matches. Germline CDR1 is MNHNS and CDR2 is SASEGT. DNA of the CDR3: TGTGCCAGCAGTGAAGATCCGACAGGGGCTAGACCAGACTATGGCTACACCTTC. Translated: CASSEDPTGARPDYGYTF.

This CDR3 reads CASSLSRTGDNEQFF. The CDR3 DNA reads TGTGCCAGCAGCTTATCTAGGACAGGGGACAATGAGCAGTTCTTC. The V call is TRBV7-3, the J call TRBJ2-1; 9 positions match TRBD1. CDR3 length equals 15 residues. Germline-derived CDR1 and CDR2 are SGHTA and FQGTGA. V dropped 2 bases and J dropped 5; count of bases not matched to a gene: 4.

The chain carries TRBV29-1 and TRBJ1-4; D may be TRBD1 (5 bases). Per germline, CDR1 SQVTM and CDR2 ANQGSEA. The CDR3 runs to 14 residues. The V and J ends lost 6 bases and 0 bases respectively, with 11 bases between them. CDR3 coding DNA: TGCAGCGTCAAAGGGGCGGCAACTAATGAAAAACTGTTTTTT. It translates to CSVKGAATNEKLFF.

V usage is TRBV7-9 and J usage is TRBJ1-1; tentatively, D is TRBD1 (5 bases). Germline V gene sequence: CDR1 SEHNR, CDR2 FQNEAQ (reference sequence). V lost 4 bases, J lost 0 bases, and 12 bases lay in between. The CDR3 is 15 residues long. CDR3 protein: CASSSGGWVNTEAFF. The CDR3 DNA follows: TGTGCCAGCAGCTCCGGGGGATGGGTGAACACTGAAGCTTTCTTT.